These T cell receptor beta chains were read from a single sample in a study of identical twins. TCRdb called the 5' RACE reads again in MiXCR, with one record for every CDR3 protein. The table includes roughly 570,000 distinct CDR3 sequences, over 8.5% detected once. Another study also made use of these data, one on yellow fever vaccine responses in identical twins.

The specimen was PBMCs. These receptors all stem from a woman aged 18-35 years in good health. The CDR3 runs from the conserved cysteine through the conserved F or W. The D gene is left open where the match is weak. Rows may omit the clone size; those that give it use once, few, many or a size class.

d_gene	abundance	v_gene	j_gene	CDR3aa	CDR3nt
TRBD1	few	TRBV27	TRBJ2-5	CASSPGQGLGETQYF	TGTGCCAGCAGTCCAGGACAGGGGTTGGGTGAGACCCAGTACTTC
NA	few	TRBV4-1	TRBJ2-3	CASSQVQGFLDTQYF	TGCGCCAGCAGCCAAGTTCAGGGCTTTCTGGATACGCAGTATTTT
TRBD1	NA	TRBV20-1	TRBJ2-7	CSALDRAYEQYF	TGCAGTGCCCTCGACAGGGCCTACGAGCAGTACTTC
NA	many	TRBV19	TRBJ2-7	CASSSLRGSYEQYF	TGTGCCAGTAGCTCACTCCGGGGCTCCTACGAGCAGTACTTC
TRBD1	few	TRBV11-2	TRBJ2-7	CASSTGTGVDEQYF	TGTGCCAGCAGCACCGGGACAGGGGTGGACGAGCAGTACTTC
NA	NA	TRBV4-3	TRBJ1-3	CASSQEVQPGNTIYF	TGCGCCAGCAGCCAAGAGGTACAGCCTGGAAACACCATATATTTT
NA	few	TRBV2	TRBJ2-3	CASSTFPSTDTQYF	TGTGCCAGCAGTACTTTTCCTAGCACAGATACGCAGTATTTT
NA	NA	TRBV11-2	TRBJ2-3	CASSLDLVSTDTQYF	TGTGCCAGCAGCTTAGATCTGGTCAGCACAGATACGCAGTATTTT
TRBD1	few	TRBV7-9	TRBJ2-7	CASGADRVGEQYF	TGTGCCAGCGGGGCAGACAGGGTCGGCGAGCAGTACTTC
NA	many	TRBV12-3/TRBV12-4	TRBJ2-7	CASSLTSSEQYF	TGTGCCAGCAGTTTGACTAGTTCCGAGCAGTACTTC
TRBD1	many	TRBV5-1	TRBJ2-5	CASSLQGRKETQYF	TGCGCCAGCAGCTTACAGGGGAGAAAAGAGACCCAGTACTTC
TRBD2	many	TRBV14	TRBJ2-5	CASSQDRLAGVKTQYF	TGTGCCAGCAGCCAAGACAGACTAGCGGGAGTCAAGACCCAGTACTTC
TRBD1	many	TRBV20-1	TRBJ2-7	CSATGTGNYEQYF	TGCAGTGCTACGGGGACAGGGAATTACGAGCAGTACTTC
TRBD1	many	TRBV28	TRBJ2-7	CASSSPHPKMDREGGPEYEQYF	TGTGCCAGCAGTTCCCCCCACCCTAAGATGGACAGGGAAGGGGGTCCTGAATACGAGCAGTACTTC
TRBD2	NA	TRBV9	TRBJ2-6	CASSASGAAGANVLTF	TGTGCCAGCAGCGCTAGCGGGGCGGCTGGGGCCAACGTCCTGACTTTC
NA	few	TRBV2	TRBJ2-3	CASDRAVAGRTDTQYF	TGTGCCAGTGATCGGGCGGTTGCGGGACGCACAGATACGCAGTATTTT
NA	NA	TRBV20-1	TRBJ1-1	CSARDFQGFAEAFF	TGCAGTGCTAGAGACTTCCAGGGATTCGCTGAAGCTTTCTTT
TRBD1	few	TRBV3-1	TRBJ2-5	CASSLGTGGGETQYF	TGTGCCAGCAGCTTGGGGACAGGGGGGGGGGAGACCCAGTACTTC
NA	many	TRBV6-5	TRBJ2-7	CASSYGDVGSYEQYF	TGTGCCAGCAGTTATGGAGACGTGGGTTCCTACGAGCAGTACTTC
NA	NA	TRBV28	TRBJ2-7	CASNRATYEQYF	TGTGCCAGCAATCGGGCGACCTACGAGCAGTACTTC
TRBD2	NA	TRBV20-1	TRBJ2-2	CSASYLAGYGREEELTGELFF	TGCAGTGCTAGTTATCTAGCGGGATACGGACGGGAGGAAGAGCTCACCGGGGAGCTGTTTTTT
NA	few	TRBV20-1	TRBJ2-2	CCARSFEQEITGELFF	TGCTGTGCTAGATCTTTCGAACAGGAGATCACCGGGGAGCTGTTTTTT
NA	NA	TRBV24-1	TRBJ1-2	CATSDPGDGYTF	TGTGCCACCAGTGATCCAGGGGATGGCTACACCTTC
NA	few	TRBV5-1	TRBJ1-5	CASSLGATEPQHF	TGCGCCAGCAGCTTGGGGGCGACGGAGCCCCAGCATTTT
NA	NA	TRBV7-9	TRBJ2-1	CASSLEGGFYNEQFF	TGTGCCAGCAGCTTAGAGGGAGGATTCTACAATGAGCAGTTCTTC
NA	NA	TRBV2	TRBJ2-6	CASRDWYSGANVLTF	TGTGCCAGCAGGGACTGGTACTCTGGGGCCAACGTCCTGACTTTC
NA	few	TRBV4-3	TRBJ2-1	CASSQDARDSRPQQFF	TGCGCCAGCAGCCAAGATGCTCGCGACAGCCGTCCCCAGCAGTTCTTC
TRBD1	few	TRBV6-1	TRBJ2-3	CASRTGEWGTDTQYF	TGTGCCAGCAGGACAGGGGAGTGGGGCACAGATACGCAGTATTTT
NA	many	TRBV20-1	TRBJ2-1	CSARVEGSYNEQFF	TGCAGTGCTAGAGTGGAGGGGTCCTACAATGAGCAGTTCTTC